The sequence of this T cell receptor (beta chain) was determined in a study of blood T cell repertoires in COVID-19. The length of the CDR3 is 16 residues. Trimming took 1 base from V and 2 from J; bases not matched to a gene: 8. Germline-derived CDR1 and CDR2 are LGHNA and YSLEER. Sequencing used immunoSEQ multiplex PCR; TCRdb keeps in-frame clones, though not all of them. The repertoire holds 65,000 to 75,000 clones, with roughly 90% as singletons. The V and J genes are TRBV4-3 and TRBJ2-7, with 7 nucleotides matching TRBD1. The sequenced sample consisted of peripheral blood. The receptor was isolated from a man between 50 and 59 years old with active COVID-19. The CDR3: CASSQVGGRGTYEQYF. As DNA, the CDR3 is TGCGCCAGCAGCCAAGTAGGGGGCCGGGGAACCTACGAGCAGTACTTC.